The present T cell receptor beta chain was sequenced within a study of blood T cell repertoires in COVID-19. Original methodology: Counts of nucleated cells, estimated from reference gene primer amplification, were obtained. Assay: immunoSEQ multiplex PCR; the TCRdb copy retains only in-frame clones and omits some. V, J and clone size were drawn from that table, and D and trimming were deduced from the DNA. The table has approximately 250,000 clones, approximately 80% seen once. Ages ranged from about 18 to 100 years, with residence in around 24 US areas. As for this clone: The sample holds other DNA sequences that translate to the same CDR3.

The sequenced material came from PBMCs or T cells enriched from blood (not recorded which). This sequence was found in a middle-aged man who had recovered from COVID-19.

This CDR3 reads CASSDGQGGWETQYF. CDR3 nucleotides: TGTGCCAGCAGTGACGGACAGGGAGGTTGGGAGACCCAGTACTTC. The chain employs TRBV2 and TRBJ2-5; 8 bases fit TRBD1. The V gene end was trimmed by 3 bases and the J gene end by 5 bases; junction bases not matched to a gene: 8. The germline gives CDR1 SNHLY, CDR2 FYNNEI. This CDR3 region has 15 residues.